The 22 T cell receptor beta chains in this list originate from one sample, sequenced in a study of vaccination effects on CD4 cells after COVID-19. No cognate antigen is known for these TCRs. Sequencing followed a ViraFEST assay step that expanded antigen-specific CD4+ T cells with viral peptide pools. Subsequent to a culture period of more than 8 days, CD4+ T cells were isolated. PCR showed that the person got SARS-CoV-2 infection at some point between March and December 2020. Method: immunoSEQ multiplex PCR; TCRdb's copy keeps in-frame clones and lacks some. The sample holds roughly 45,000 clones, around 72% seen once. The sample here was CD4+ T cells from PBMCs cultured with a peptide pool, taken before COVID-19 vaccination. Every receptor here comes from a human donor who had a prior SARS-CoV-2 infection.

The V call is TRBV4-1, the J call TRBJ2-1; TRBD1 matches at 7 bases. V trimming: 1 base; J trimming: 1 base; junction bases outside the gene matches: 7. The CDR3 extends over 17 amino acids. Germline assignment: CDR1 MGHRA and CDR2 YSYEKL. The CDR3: CASSQVGRGLSYNEQFF. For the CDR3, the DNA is TGCGCCAGCAGCCAAGTCGGCAGGGGGTTGTCCTACAATGAGCAGTTCTTC.

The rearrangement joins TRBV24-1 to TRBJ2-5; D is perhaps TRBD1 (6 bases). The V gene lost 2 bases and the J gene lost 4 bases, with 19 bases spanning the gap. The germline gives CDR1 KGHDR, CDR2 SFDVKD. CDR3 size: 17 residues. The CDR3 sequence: CATSDSTGRAVAETQYF. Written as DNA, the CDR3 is TGTGCCACCAGTGATTCCACAGGGCGTGCAGTAGCAGAGACCCAGTACTTC.

CDR3 sequence reads: CASPKGHSGVSNTEAFF. CDR3 nucleotide sequence: TGTGCCAGCCCAAAAGGACACTCGGGAGTTTCGAACACTGAAGCTTTCTTT. The chain carries TRBV21-1 and TRBJ1-1. TRBV21-1 is described as a pseudogene. The length of the CDR3 is 17 residues.

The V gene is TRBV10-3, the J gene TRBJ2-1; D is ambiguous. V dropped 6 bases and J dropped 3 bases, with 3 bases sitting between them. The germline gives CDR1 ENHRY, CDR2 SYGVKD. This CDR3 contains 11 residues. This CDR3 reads CAIRDYNEQFF. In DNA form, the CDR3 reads TGTGCCATCAGGGACTACAATGAGCAGTTCTTC.

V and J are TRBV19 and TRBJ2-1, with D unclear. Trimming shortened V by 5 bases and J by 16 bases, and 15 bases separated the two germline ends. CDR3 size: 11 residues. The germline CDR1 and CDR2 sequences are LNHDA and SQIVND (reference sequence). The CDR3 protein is CASSEGFREFF. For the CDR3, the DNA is TGTGCCAGTAGTGAAGGGTTTAGGGAATTCTTC.

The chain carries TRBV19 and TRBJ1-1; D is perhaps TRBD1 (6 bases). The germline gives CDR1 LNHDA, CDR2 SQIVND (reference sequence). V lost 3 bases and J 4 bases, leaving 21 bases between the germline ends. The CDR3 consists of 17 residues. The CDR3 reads CASSIQSWGALGTEAFF. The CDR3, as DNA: TGTGCCAGTAGTATTCAGTCATGGGGGGCGTTGGGCACTGAAGCTTTCTTT.

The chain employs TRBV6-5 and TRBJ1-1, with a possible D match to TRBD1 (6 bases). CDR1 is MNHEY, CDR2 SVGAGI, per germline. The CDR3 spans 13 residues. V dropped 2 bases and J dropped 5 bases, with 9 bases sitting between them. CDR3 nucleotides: TGTGCCAGCAGTTACCGGGGGGCGACTGAAGCTTTCTTT. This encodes CASSYRGATEAFF.

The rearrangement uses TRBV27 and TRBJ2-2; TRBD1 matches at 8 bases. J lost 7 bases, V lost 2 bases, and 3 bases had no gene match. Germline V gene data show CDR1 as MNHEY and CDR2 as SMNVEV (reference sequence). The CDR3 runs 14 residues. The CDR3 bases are TGTGCCAGCAGTTTAGACAGGGGCCACGGGGAGCTGTTTTTT. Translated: CASSLDRGHGELFF.

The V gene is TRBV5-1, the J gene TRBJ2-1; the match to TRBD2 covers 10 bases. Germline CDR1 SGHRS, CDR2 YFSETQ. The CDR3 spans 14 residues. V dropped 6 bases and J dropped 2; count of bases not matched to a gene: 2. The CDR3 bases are TGCGCCAGCACTAGCGGGAGTACCTACAATGAGCAGTTCTTC. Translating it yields CASTSGSTYNEQFF.

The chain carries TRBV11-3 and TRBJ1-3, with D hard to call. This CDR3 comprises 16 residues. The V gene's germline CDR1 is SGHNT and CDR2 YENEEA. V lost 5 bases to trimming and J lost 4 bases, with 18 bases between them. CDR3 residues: CASSHRKVTWGNTIYF. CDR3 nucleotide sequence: TGTGCCAGCAGCCACCGCAAAGTGACTTGGGGAAACACCATATATTTT.

This CDR3 reads CASRVAVTDTQYF. The CDR3 DNA is TGTGCCAGTAGGGTTGCTGTCACAGATACGCAGTATTTT. The rearrangement joins TRBV19 to TRBJ2-3; the D is unclear. The V and J ends lost 6 bases and 2 bases respectively, with 9 bases between them. This CDR3 spans 13 amino acids. The germline CDR1 and CDR2 sequences are LNHDA and SQIVND (reference sequence).

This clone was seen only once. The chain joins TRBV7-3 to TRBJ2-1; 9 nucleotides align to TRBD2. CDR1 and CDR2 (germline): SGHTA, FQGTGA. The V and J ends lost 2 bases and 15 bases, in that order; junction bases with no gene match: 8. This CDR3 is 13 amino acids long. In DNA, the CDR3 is TGTGCCAGCAGCTTAGCGGGAGGGCCTTTTTTGTTCTTC. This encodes CASSLAGGPFLFF.

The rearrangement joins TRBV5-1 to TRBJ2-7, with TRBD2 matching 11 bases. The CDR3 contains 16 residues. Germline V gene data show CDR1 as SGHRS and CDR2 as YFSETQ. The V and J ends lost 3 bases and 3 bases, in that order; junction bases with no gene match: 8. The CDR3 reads CASSSRTSGLNYEQYF. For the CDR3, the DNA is TGCGCCAGCAGCTCAAGGACTAGCGGGCTAAACTACGAGCAGTACTTC.

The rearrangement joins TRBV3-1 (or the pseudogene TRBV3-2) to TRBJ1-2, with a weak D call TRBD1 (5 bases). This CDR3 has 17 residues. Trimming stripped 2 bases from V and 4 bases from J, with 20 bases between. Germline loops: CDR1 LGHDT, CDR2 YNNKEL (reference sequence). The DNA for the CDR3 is TGTGCCAGCAGCCAATGGGGCCAAGGTCAGGGCCGCTATGGCTACACCTTC. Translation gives CASSQWGQGQGRYGYTF.

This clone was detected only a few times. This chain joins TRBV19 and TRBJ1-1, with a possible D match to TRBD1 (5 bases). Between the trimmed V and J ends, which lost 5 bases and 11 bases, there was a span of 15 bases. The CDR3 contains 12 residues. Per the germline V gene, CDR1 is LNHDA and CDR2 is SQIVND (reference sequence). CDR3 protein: CASSPTGTGAFF. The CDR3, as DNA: TGTGCCAGTAGTCCCACCGGGACCGGGGCTTTCTTT.

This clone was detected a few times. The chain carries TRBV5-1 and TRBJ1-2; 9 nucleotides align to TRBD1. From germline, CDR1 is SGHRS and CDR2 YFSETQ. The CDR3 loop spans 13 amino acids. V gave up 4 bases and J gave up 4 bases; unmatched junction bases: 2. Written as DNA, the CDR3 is TGCGCCAGCAGCGGGGACAGGGCCTATGGCTACACCTTC. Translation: CASSGDRAYGYTF.

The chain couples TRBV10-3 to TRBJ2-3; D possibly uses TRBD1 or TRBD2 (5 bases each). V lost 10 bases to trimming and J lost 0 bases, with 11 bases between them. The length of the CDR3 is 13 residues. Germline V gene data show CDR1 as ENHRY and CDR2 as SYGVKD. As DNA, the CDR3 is TGTGCCACCGGGGCAACTAGCACAGATACGCAGTATTTT. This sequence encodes CATGATSTDTQYF.

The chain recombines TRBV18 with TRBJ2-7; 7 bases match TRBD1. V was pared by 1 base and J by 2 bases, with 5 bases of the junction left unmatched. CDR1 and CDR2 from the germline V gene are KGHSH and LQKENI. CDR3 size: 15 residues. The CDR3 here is CASSPLGQSTYEQYF. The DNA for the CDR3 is TGTGCCAGCTCACCACTGGGACAGTCAACCTACGAGCAGTACTTC. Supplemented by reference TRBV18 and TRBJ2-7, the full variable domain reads NAGVMQNPRHLVRRRGQEARLRCSPMKGHSHVYWYRQLPEEGLKFMVYLQKENIIDESGMPKERFSAEFPKEGPSILRIQQVVRGDSAAYFCASSPLGQSTYEQYFGPGTRLTVT.

The CDR3 DNA follows: TGTGCCAGCAGCCAAGTACAGGGGGACACTGAAGCTTTCTTT. It translates to CASSQVQGDTEAFF. The J gene is TRBJ1-1, the V gene TRBV3-1 (or the pseudogene TRBV3-2); TRBD1 agrees at 8 bases. Germline-derived CDR1 and CDR2 are LGHDT and YNNKEL (reference sequence). The CDR3 contains 14 residues. V lost 1 base to trimming and J lost 3 bases; unmatched junction nucleotides: 1.

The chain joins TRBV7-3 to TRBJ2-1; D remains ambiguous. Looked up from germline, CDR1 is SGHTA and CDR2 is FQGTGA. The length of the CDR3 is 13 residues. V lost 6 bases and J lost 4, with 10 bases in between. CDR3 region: CASREDQYNEQFF. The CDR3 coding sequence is TGTGCCAGCAGAGAGGACCAATACAATGAGCAGTTCTTC.

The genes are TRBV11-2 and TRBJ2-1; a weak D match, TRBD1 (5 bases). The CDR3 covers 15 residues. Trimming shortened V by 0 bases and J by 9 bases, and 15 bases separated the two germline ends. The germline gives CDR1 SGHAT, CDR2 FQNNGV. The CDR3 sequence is CASSLDLIRGGEQFF. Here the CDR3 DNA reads TGTGCCAGCAGCTTAGATCTTATTAGGGGTGGTGAGCAGTTCTTC.

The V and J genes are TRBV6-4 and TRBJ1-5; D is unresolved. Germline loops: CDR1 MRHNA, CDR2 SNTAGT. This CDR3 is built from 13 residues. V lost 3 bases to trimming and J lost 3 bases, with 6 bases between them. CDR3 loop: CASSEQINQPQHF. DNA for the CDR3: TGTGCCAGCAGTGAACAGATCAATCAGCCCCAGCATTTT.